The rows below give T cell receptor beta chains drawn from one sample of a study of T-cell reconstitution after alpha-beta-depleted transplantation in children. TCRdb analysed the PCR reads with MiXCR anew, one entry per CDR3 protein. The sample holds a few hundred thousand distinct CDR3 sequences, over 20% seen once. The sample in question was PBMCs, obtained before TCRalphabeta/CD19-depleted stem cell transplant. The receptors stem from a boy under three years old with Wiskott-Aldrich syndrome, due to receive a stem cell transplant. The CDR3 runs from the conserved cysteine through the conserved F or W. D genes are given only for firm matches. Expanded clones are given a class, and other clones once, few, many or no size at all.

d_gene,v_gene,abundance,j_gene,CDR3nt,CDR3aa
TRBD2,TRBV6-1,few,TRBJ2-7,TGTGCCAGCGGGACTACCTGGCCCTACGAGCAGTACTTC,CASGTTWPYEQYF
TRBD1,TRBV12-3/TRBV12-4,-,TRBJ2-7,TGTGCCAGCAGTTTAAGGGGACAGGGAGGCGAGCAGTACTTC,CASSLRGQGGEQYF
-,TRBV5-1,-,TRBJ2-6,TGCGCCAGCAGCTTGGATATGGGCGCAAGCTCTGGGGCCAACGTCCTGACTTTC,CASSLDMGASSGANVLTF
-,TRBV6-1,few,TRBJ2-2,TGTGCCAGCAGTGAAGAGGGCTTCCCCGGGGAGCTGTTTTTT,CASSEEGFPGELFF
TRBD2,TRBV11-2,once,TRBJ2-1,TGTGCCAGCAGCCTTTATCTAGCGGCTTCATCCTACAATGAGCAGTTCTTC,CASSLYLAASSYNEQFF
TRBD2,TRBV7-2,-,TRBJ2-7,TGTGCCAGCAGCTTAGTTTTTAGCGGGACTTACGAGCAGTACTTC,CASSLVFSGTYEQYF
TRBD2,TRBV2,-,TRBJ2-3,TGTGCCAGCAGTGAATGGGGGCTAGCGGGAGTTCGCACAGATACGCAGTATTTT,CASSEWGLAGVRTDTQYF
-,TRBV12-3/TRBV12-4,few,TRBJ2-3,TGTGCCAGCAGTTGGCGACTACCGCGCACAGATACGCAGTATTTT,CASSWRLPRTDTQYF
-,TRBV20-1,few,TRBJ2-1,TGCAGTGCTAGGAGGTTCCGGGTAGGAAATCACAATGAGCAGTTCTTC,CSARRFRVGNHNEQFF
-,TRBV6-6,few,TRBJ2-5,TGTGCCAGCAGATCGGACGGGGAGACCCAGTACTTC,CASRSDGETQYF
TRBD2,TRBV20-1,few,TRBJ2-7,TGCAGTGCCCCCGGACTAGCGGATCCCTACGAGCAGTACTTC,CSAPGLADPYEQYF
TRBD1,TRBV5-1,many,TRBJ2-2,TGCGCCAGCAGCCGGACAGGGAACACCGGGGAGCTGTTTTTT,CASSRTGNTGELFF
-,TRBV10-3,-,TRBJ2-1,TGTGCCACCTGGAATCGGGGGAGCTCCTACAATGAGCAGTTCTTC,CATWNRGSSYNEQFF
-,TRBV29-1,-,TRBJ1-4,TGCAGCGTTCGACAGCATAATGAAAAACTGTTTTTT,CSVRQHNEKLFF
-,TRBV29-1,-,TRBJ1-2,TGCAGCGTTGAAGCGGAAGGGAATGGCTACACCTTC,CSVEAEGNGYTF
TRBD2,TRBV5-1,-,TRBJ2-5,TGCGCCAGCAGCTTGAAGCGGGAGGTCTCTGGAACCCAGTACTTC,CASSLKREVSGTQYF
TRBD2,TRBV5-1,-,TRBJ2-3,TGCGCCAGCAGCTTTCGACTAGCGGGAGGGCCCGGCACAGATACGCAGTATTTT,CASSFRLAGGPGTDTQYF
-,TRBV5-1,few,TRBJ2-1,TGCGCCAGCAGCTTGCACCTGTCCTCCTACAATGAGCAGTTCTTC,CASSLHLSSYNEQFF
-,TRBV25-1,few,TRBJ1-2,TGTGCCAGCAGTGGACGGCCTGGTGGGGGCTACACCTTC,CASSGRPGGGYTF
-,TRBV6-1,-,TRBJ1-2,TGTGCCAGCAGCCCCCGGGATCCAGGGGGCTACACCTTC,CASSPRDPGGYTF
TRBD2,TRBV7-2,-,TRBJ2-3,TGTGCCAGCAGCTCCGGGACTAGCCTCACAGATACGCAGTATTTT,CASSSGTSLTDTQYF
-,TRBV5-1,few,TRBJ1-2,TGCGCCAGCAGCTTGGATCAGGGGAATAATGGTGGCTACACCTTC,CASSLDQGNNGGYTF
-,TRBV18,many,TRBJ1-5,TGTGCCAGCTCTCTAGGGCCGGGACGCCTGGGGTCCAATCAGCCCCAGCATTTT,CASSLGPGRLGSNQPQHF
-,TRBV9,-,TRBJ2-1,TGTGCCAGCAGCTTACAACCCGGGACTAATGAGCAGTTCTTC,CASSLQPGTNEQFF
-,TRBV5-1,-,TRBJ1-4,TGCGCCAGCAGCGACGAACAGGGTAATGAAAAACTGTTTTTT,CASSDEQGNEKLFF
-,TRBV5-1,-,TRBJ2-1,TGCGCCAGCAGCTTGAATCCCTCACAGGGATACAATGAGCAGTTCTTC,CASSLNPSQGYNEQFF
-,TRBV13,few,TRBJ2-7,TGTGCCAGCAGCTTAGGGGGGGGGGCTCGCGACGAGCAGTACTTC,CASSLGGGARDEQYF
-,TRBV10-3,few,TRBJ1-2,TGTGCCATCAGGGCAGCGGTTCTGTATGGCTACACCTTC,CAIRAAVLYGYTF
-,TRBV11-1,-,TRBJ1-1,TGTGCCACTAACGGGCCCCGCGGGGGCACTGAAGCTTTCTTT,CATNGPRGGTEAFF
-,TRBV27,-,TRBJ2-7,TGTGCCAGCACCACTGGGCGGGGAAAAGCGAACGAGCAGTACTTC,CASTTGRGKANEQYF
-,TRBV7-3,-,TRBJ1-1,TGTGCCAGCAGCTTAAGACTCCTGAACACTGAAGCTTTCTTT,CASSLRLLNTEAFF
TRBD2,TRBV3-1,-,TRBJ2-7,TGTGCCACCTGCCATTTAGGACTAGCGGTCTACGAGCAGTACTTC,CATCHLGLAVYEQYF
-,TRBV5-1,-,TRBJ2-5,TGCGCCAGCAGCTTGACGACGGGCGAGACCCAGTACTTC,CASSLTTGETQYF
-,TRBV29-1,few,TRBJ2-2,TGCAGCGTTAACAGGCACACCGGGGAGCTGTTTTTT,CSVNRHTGELFF
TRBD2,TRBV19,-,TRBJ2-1,TGTGCCAGTAGTATAGCCCCTAGCGGTTGGGGGGATGAGCAGTTCTTC,CASSIAPSGWGDEQFF
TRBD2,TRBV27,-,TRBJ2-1,TGTGCCAGCAGTTTCCGCAGGACTAGCGGGACCAATGAGCAGTTCTTC,CASSFRRTSGTNEQFF
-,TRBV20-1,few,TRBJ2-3,TGCAGTGCTGTAAAACTAGCTCGTCAGAGGGATACGCAGTATTTT,CSAVKLARQRDTQYF
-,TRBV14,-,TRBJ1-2,TGTGCCAGCAGCCGAACTATAACAACGACGGGGGGCTACACCTTC,CASSRTITTTGGYTF
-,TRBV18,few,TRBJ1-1,TGTGCCAGCTCACCACTGGGCGGGAGTGCTGAAGCTTTCTTT,CASSPLGGSAEAFF
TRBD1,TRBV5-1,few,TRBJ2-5,TGCGCCAGCAGCTTTGGACAGGGCGGGATTGAAGAGACCCAGTACTTC,CASSFGQGGIEETQYF
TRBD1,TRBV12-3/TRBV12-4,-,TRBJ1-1,TGTGCCAGCAAAACGACAGGGGGAGGCACTGAAGCTTTCTTT,CASKTTGGGTEAFF
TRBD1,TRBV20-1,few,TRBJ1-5,TGCAGTGCCCAGGGGGATAGCAATCAGCCCCAGCATTTT,CSAQGDSNQPQHF
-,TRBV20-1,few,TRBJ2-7,TGCAGTGCACAGAGGGGGGCCTCCTACGAGCAGTACTTC,CSAQRGASYEQYF